This T cell receptor (beta chain) was captured in a study of T cell changes during pregnancy in multiple sclerosis (dated by TCRdb to between 2018 and 2021). Concerning the study at large: The study examined how the T cell repertoire changed over the course of pregnancy in women with multiple sclerosis.

CDR1 and CDR2, looked up from the germline V gene, are SGHDT and YYEEEE. Including cysteine and phenylalanine, the CDR3 has 13 amino acids. Here the CDR3 DNA is all that survives: 39 bases in frame from base 1. V is pared back by 2 bases and J by 2 bases, with 8 bases lying between the germline termini. The library was built by means of the immunoSEQ multiplex PCR assay. In TCRdb, the immuneACCESS table is reduced to in-frame sequences with V and J assigned. These tables do not hold every clone; where another copy was compared, an unresolved V gene accounts for under half, and the others remain unexplained. This sample is represented by around 53,000 clones; about nine tenths of them were singletons. Approximately 0.64% of the sample is held by the ten biggest clonotypes. Turning to this clone: It has no known antigen specificity. Per-nucleotide qualities are absent, and no much larger clonotype sits a single base away.

This sequence was found in a female donor with multiple sclerosis, enrolled in a pregnancy study. The V and J genes are TRBV5-6 and TRBJ2-7, with no confidently assigned D gene. Specimen: CD4+ T cells from peripheral blood mononuclear cells, collected after pregnancy. DNA sequence: TGTGCCAGCAGCTTTCGAGCTCCCTACGAGCAGTACTTC. Its protein is CASSFRAPYEQYF. Extended through the reference TRBV5-6 and TRBJ2-7 proteins, this CDR3 yields the full variable domain: DAGVTQSPTHLIKTRGQQVTLRCSPKSGHDTVSWYQQALGQGPQFIFQYYEEEERQRGNFPDRFSGHQFPNYSSELNVNALLLGDSALYLCASSFRAPYEQYFGPGTRLTVT.